The source of this TCR beta chain is a study of shared clonotypes between healthy human individuals. Naive CD8 populations comprised CD45RO-negative cells positively selected for CCR7, excluding terminally differentiated effector memory CD45RA+ cells. The data were produced by immunoSEQ multiplex PCR, yet TCRdb's version contains in-frame clones alone and is incomplete. The data contain over 2,000,000 clones, just over 90% of them seen just once; the ten biggest clones take up more than 1.5%. This CDR3 is built from 15 residues. The gene calls are TRBV21-1 and TRBJ1-1. TRBV21-1 is given as a pseudogene. Sequences were obtained from naive CD8+ T cells from PBMCs. This receptor was taken from a man aged 18 to 29 in good health. Some clones in this sample may be carry-over from other donors' samples. The CDR3 loop reads CAGHGGFGGDSEAFF. For the CDR3, the DNA is TGTGCCGGACATGGAGGGTTCGGAGGTGATTCTGAAGCTTTCTTT.